The clone carrying this TCR beta chain was found a few times. This entry is derived from a study of blood T cell repertoires in COVID-19. About the study: Italy, Spain and the United States were the sources of the convalescent and acute COVID-19 samples.

The study drew participants aged about 18 to 89 years from about two dozen US areas. Cohorts were based on clinical histories the participants reported. In the original workflow: Scientists estimated how many nucleated cells there were by amplifying reference gene primers. The method was immunoSEQ multiplex PCR; TCRdb's version includes in-frame clones alone and lacks a portion of them. V, J and clone size are taken as reported in that table, and D and trimming were inferred from the DNA itself. The table shows about 210,000 clones, with 70% to 90% occurring only once. The sequence was collected from a man aged 25 to 40 with acute COVID-19. Sequenced sample: PBMCs or T cells enriched from blood (not recorded which).

The CDR3 reads CASSTGSGTEAFF. The CDR3 DNA is TGTGCCAGCAGTACGGGGAGTGGCACTGAAGCTTTCTTT. This sequence joins TRBV28 and TRBJ1-1; D is unresolved. Trimming pared 5 bases from V and 4 bases from J, leaving 11 bases between. CDR1 is MDHEN and CDR2 is SYDVKM in the germline V gene. The CDR3 has 13 amino acids.